This T cell receptor (beta chain) was found in a study of blood T cell repertoires in COVID-19 (dated by TCRdb to 2019 to 2021). Notes on the research overall: Samples from collaborators originated in the United States, Italy and Spain and spanned both the acute and convalescent phases of COVID-19. The material from the prospective study consisted of cDNA or gDNA derived from T cells, B-cell-depleted T cells, or PBMCs. Deeply sampled blood TCRbeta repertoires from subjects exposed to, actively infected with, or recovered from COVID-19 were included in the dataset. The repertoires were released in a freely available public database meant as a resource for research on the immune response to SARS-CoV-2. Samples were obtained from the ongoing ImmuneRACE study (first 160 participants) and from some 1,300 subjects provided by 6 global collaborators. A de-identified subject ID, COVID-19 status, age in years and sex were almost always included in the sample metadata. Where HLA class I and class II types were available, the types were taken from metadata supplied by the sample provider, not from assay-based typing. What the study reported, not specific to this receptor: The quantity of clinical and demographic metadata differed by source and by participant and was supplied without curation.

Enrolling through a virtual design, the prospective study's participants ranged in age from roughly 18 to 90 years and lived across about two dozen United States geographic areas. In the prospective study, cohorts were assigned on the basis of participant-reported clinical history obtained from a screening survey and a study questionnaire. Recovered participants in ImmuneRACE Cohort 3 were defined as having two consecutive negative NP/OP PCR tests, clearance from a healthcare professional, or resolution of symptoms. Each participant in the prospective study had whole blood, serum and a nasopharyngeal or oropharyngeal swab collected by mobile phlebotomists. Prospective study participants could optionally give additional blood draws and questionnaires over an approximately two-month period. Before DNA extraction, prospective study blood samples were shipped either frozen or at room temperature. The CDR3 numbers 16 residues from cysteine through phenylalanine. The CDR3 DNA has 48 bases and is translated from base 1. Between the V and J ends, shortened by 3 bases and 2 bases respectively, the junction contains 15 bases. The germline V gene yields MNHNS for CDR1 and SASEGT for CDR2.

TCRbeta CDR3 regions were amplified from genomic DNA by means of the immunoSEQ Assay, a bias-controlled multiplex PCR. The study's own analysis went as follows. The number of nucleated cells in each sample was estimated from the amplification of reference gene primers within the assay. Sequence reads were collapsed and filtered to measure the absolute abundance of every unique TCRbeta CDR3 rearrangement. Productive Simpson clonality was computed per sample as the square root of Simpson's diversity index over productive rearrangements. Imported from immuneACCESS, the table was reduced by TCRdb to in-frame sequences with V and J called. These copies leave out some clones; in studies compared against another copy, an unresolved V gene accounts for under half, and the cause of the remainder is not known. The DNA was the basis for D and trimming; V, J and clone size are from that table. In all, the sample holds some 370,000 clones, and 75% to 90% of those were seen once. The ten most abundant clones make up about 5% of the sample.

To note about this clone: The specificity of this receptor is unknown. Per-base quality was not reported, and no clone a single base away is much larger than it.

The sequence links TRBV6-1 to TRBJ2-3; TRBD1 is a weak D gene call, 6 bases matching. Material: PBMCs or T cells enriched from blood (not recorded which). The sequence was obtained from a woman aged 50 to 60 who had recovered from COVID-19. The CDR3 protein is CASSEGTLRHTDTQYF. The nucleotide sequence reads as follows: TGTGCCAGCAGTGAGGGGACACTTCGACACACAGATACGCAGTATTTT.